This T cell receptor (beta chain) was obtained from a study of metastatic and nonmetastatic thyroid tumors. Study-level background: The study looked at repertoires side by side in blood and in tumor or nodule tissue from malignant and benign thyroid patients.

TCRdb redid the clone calls on the PCR reads using MiXCR. The sample carries around 70,000 clones, around 19% recorded once. This clone was picked up many times. The antigen is not known. The V gene's germline CDR1 is PRHDT and CDR2 FYEKMQ (reference sequence). CDR3 length: 17 amino acids. Trimming took 1 base from V and 2 from J, leaving 14 bases between them. Patients underwent thyroid surgery, and none had received any treatment before it. Whole-study findings and limits: Malignant thyroid tumors reportedly had TCR beta diversity that was significantly higher than in benign nodules, in blood and tumor.

The sequencing input was blood. V usage is TRBV13 and J usage is TRBJ1-4; D perhaps matches TRBD1 (5 bases). The source of this sequence is a female donor with papillary thyroid cancer or a benign thyroid nodule (not recorded which). Some clones in this sample may be carry-over from other donors' samples. CDR3 protein: CASSLAGRLSTNEKLFF. The CDR3 DNA follows: TGTGCCAGCAGCTTAGCGGGACGCCTGTCCACTAATGAAAAACTGTTTTTT.